A selection of T cell receptor beta chains follows, all from one sample in a study of regulatory T cells in long-lasting Graves disease. TCRdb ran MiXCR on the multiplex PCR reads and lists one entry per CDR3 protein. The repertoire consists of 600,000 to 850,000 distinct CDR3 sequences, with roughly 30% occurring once and the leading ten covering about 42%. This material consisted of peripheral blood mononuclear cells (PBMCs), taken when the disease was refractory, from a patient treated with antithyroid drugs. The receptors stem from a female donor with Graves disease. Both conserved end residues are part of each CDR3. A D gene is named only where the DNA matches it firmly. Rows may omit the clone size; those that give it use once, few, many or a size class.

v_gene: TRBV19
abundance: once
j_gene: TRBJ2-2
d_gene: -
CDR3aa: CASSIETRTANTGELFF
CDR3nt: TGTGCCAGTAGTATAGAGACTAGGACAGCGAACACCGGGGAGCTGTTTTTT

v_gene: TRBV5-1
abundance: -
j_gene: TRBJ2-3
d_gene: TRBD2
CDR3aa: CASSLSRLAGGVDTQYF
CDR3nt: TGCGCCAGCAGCTTGAGCCGACTAGCGGGAGGAGTAGATACGCAGTATTTT

v_gene: TRBV28
abundance: many
j_gene: TRBJ1-5
d_gene: -
CDR3aa: CASTKSGFNQPQHF
CDR3nt: TGTGCCAGCACTAAAAGTGGCTTCAATCAGCCCCAGCATTTT

v_gene: TRBV11-2
abundance: many
j_gene: TRBJ2-7
d_gene: -
CDR3aa: CASRYTSFYEQYF
CDR3nt: TGTGCCAGCAGGTATACTAGCTTCTACGAGCAGTACTTC

v_gene: TRBV3-1
abundance: few
j_gene: TRBJ1-1
d_gene: -
CDR3aa: CASSRQAGGGTEAFF
CDR3nt: TGTGCCAGCAGCCGCCAAGCCGGCGGGGGAACTGAAGCTTTCTTT

v_gene: TRBV6-1
abundance: few
j_gene: TRBJ2-7
d_gene: TRBD2
CDR3aa: CASSEASGGGGYEQYF
CDR3nt: TGTGCCAGCAGTGAAGCCTCCGGGGGGGGCGGGTACGAGCAGTACTTC

v_gene: TRBV12-3/TRBV12-4
abundance: -
j_gene: TRBJ2-7
d_gene: -
CDR3aa: CASSIHEQYF
CDR3nt: TGTGCCAGCAGTATCCACGAGCAGTACTTC

v_gene: TRBV27
abundance: -
j_gene: TRBJ1-1
d_gene: -
CDR3aa: CASSLSSTMNTEAFF
CDR3nt: TGTGCCAGCAGTTTATCGTCCACAATGAACACTGAAGCTTTCTTT

v_gene: TRBV5-1
abundance: once
j_gene: TRBJ2-6
d_gene: -
CDR3aa: CASSLVALGVGANVLTF
CDR3nt: TGCGCCAGCAGCTTGGTCGCACTGGGGGTTGGGGCCAACGTCCTGACTTTC

v_gene: TRBV13
abundance: few
j_gene: TRBJ1-4
d_gene: -
CDR3aa: CASSLTRGRRDEKLFF
CDR3nt: TGTGCCAGCAGTTTAACTCGGGGGCGCAGGGATGAAAAACTGTTTTTT

v_gene: TRBV18
abundance: -
j_gene: TRBJ1-1
d_gene: -
CDR3aa: CASSPKDAGISTEAFF
CDR3nt: TGTGCCAGCTCACCAAAGGACGCAGGGATTAGCACTGAAGCTTTCTTT

v_gene: TRBV3-1
abundance: -
j_gene: TRBJ1-2
d_gene: -
CDR3aa: CASSQVWYGYTF
CDR3nt: TGTGCCAGCAGCCAAGTCTGGTATGGCTACACCTTC

v_gene: TRBV6-5
abundance: many
j_gene: TRBJ2-7
d_gene: -
CDR3aa: CASSYSWSKSSYEQYF
CDR3nt: TGTGCCAGCAGTTACTCATGGAGCAAAAGCTCCTACGAGCAGTACTTC

v_gene: TRBV28
abundance: many
j_gene: TRBJ1-2
d_gene: -
CDR3aa: CASSFGYLHYGYTF
CDR3nt: TGTGCCAGCAGTTTCGGGTATTTGCACTATGGCTACACCTTC

v_gene: TRBV2
abundance: many
j_gene: TRBJ2-2
d_gene: TRBD2
CDR3aa: CASSLGGKTNTGELFF
CDR3nt: TGTGCCAGCAGCCTCGGGGGGAAGACGAACACCGGGGAGCTGTTTTTT

v_gene: TRBV7-2
abundance: many
j_gene: TRBJ2-5
d_gene: -
CDR3aa: CASSYGTGGRGTQYF
CDR3nt: TGTGCCAGCAGCTACGGGACTGGGGGGCGGGGGACCCAGTACTTC

v_gene: TRBV29-1
abundance: -
j_gene: TRBJ2-4
d_gene: -
CDR3aa: CSVVSGGDIQYF
CDR3nt: TGCAGCGTAGTTTCAGGGGGGGACATTCAGTACTTC

v_gene: TRBV13
abundance: few
j_gene: TRBJ2-7
d_gene: TRBD2
CDR3aa: CASSALWRGVEQYF
CDR3nt: TGTGCCAGCAGTGCCCTTTGGCGGGGGGTGGAGCAGTACTTC

v_gene: TRBV5-1
abundance: -
j_gene: TRBJ1-5
d_gene: -
CDR3aa: CASIATANQPQHF
CDR3nt: TGCGCCAGCATCGCGACAGCAAATCAGCCCCAGCATTTT

v_gene: TRBV20-1
abundance: few
j_gene: TRBJ2-5
d_gene: -
CDR3aa: CSARVSGRIETQYF
CDR3nt: TGCAGTGCTAGAGTCAGTGGGAGAATCGAGACCCAGTACTTC

v_gene: TRBV12-3/TRBV12-4
abundance: -
j_gene: TRBJ2-7
d_gene: -
CDR3aa: CASSRRDGEQYF
CDR3nt: TGTGCCAGCAGTCGCAGGGATGGCGAGCAGTACTTC

v_gene: TRBV12-5
abundance: -
j_gene: TRBJ2-7
d_gene: TRBD2
CDR3aa: CASGLSGRLLSYEQYF
CDR3nt: TGTGCTAGTGGTCTTAGCGGGCGACTCCTCTCCTACGAGCAGTACTTC

v_gene: TRBV4-1
abundance: few
j_gene: TRBJ1-4
d_gene: -
CDR3aa: CASSPRVGTNEKLFF
CDR3nt: TGCGCCAGCAGCCCTAGGGTGGGGACTAATGAAAAACTGTTTTTT

v_gene: TRBV11-2
abundance: many
j_gene: TRBJ2-7
d_gene: -
CDR3aa: CASSLETGDSYEQYF
CDR3nt: TGTGCCAGCAGCTTAGAAACGGGAGACTCCTACGAGCAGTACTTC

v_gene: TRBV2
abundance: few
j_gene: TRBJ1-2
d_gene: -
CDR3aa: CASSPGPQGLSGYTF
CDR3nt: TGTGCCAGCAGTCCCGGCCCACAGGGTCTTAGTGGCTACACCTTC

v_gene: TRBV11-3
abundance: -
j_gene: TRBJ1-1
d_gene: -
CDR3aa: CASSLIAGEETEAFF
CDR3nt: TGTGCCAGCAGCTTAATCGCAGGGGAAGAAACTGAAGCTTTCTTT

v_gene: TRBV11-3
abundance: many
j_gene: TRBJ1-5
d_gene: -
CDR3aa: CASSLAQVFSFNQPQHF
CDR3nt: TGTGCCAGCAGCTTAGCACAGGTCTTCTCCTTCAATCAGCCCCAGCATTTT

v_gene: TRBV6-1
abundance: few
j_gene: TRBJ1-5
d_gene: TRBD1
CDR3aa: CASTPVGQAEHF
CDR3nt: TGTGCCAGCACCCCAGTGGGACAGGCCGAGCATTTT

v_gene: TRBV4-1
abundance: -
j_gene: TRBJ2-7
d_gene: -
CDR3aa: CASSPRLSQTLYEQYF
CDR3nt: TGCGCCAGCAGCCCTAGGCTCAGCCAGACGCTCTACGAGCAGTACTTC

v_gene: TRBV6-5
abundance: -
j_gene: TRBJ1-4
d_gene: -
CDR3aa: CASSYGMRSALGEKLFF
CDR3nt: TGTGCCAGCAGTTACGGGATGAGATCGGCACTTGGTGAAAAACTGTTTTTT

v_gene: TRBV6-1
abundance: -
j_gene: TRBJ1-2
d_gene: TRBD1
CDR3aa: CASRLSGTGSYGYTF
CDR3nt: TGTGCCAGCAGACTCTCCGGGACAGGAAGCTATGGCTACACCTTC

v_gene: TRBV12-3/TRBV12-4
abundance: -
j_gene: TRBJ1-1
d_gene: -
CDR3aa: CASTIREEAFF
CDR3nt: TGTGCCAGCACCATCAGGGAAGAAGCTTTCTTT

v_gene: TRBV7-3
abundance: -
j_gene: TRBJ2-3
d_gene: -
CDR3aa: CASTLGLSTDTQYF
CDR3nt: TGTGCCAGCACTCTCGGACTTTCCACAGATACGCAGTATTTT

v_gene: TRBV12-3/TRBV12-4
abundance: -
j_gene: TRBJ1-1
d_gene: -
CDR3aa: CASSLSSGKAFF
CDR3nt: TGTGCCAGCAGTTTAAGTTCCGGAAAGGCTTTCTTT

v_gene: TRBV6-1
abundance: few
j_gene: TRBJ1-4
d_gene: TRBD1
CDR3aa: CASSPGGLGTNEKLFF
CDR3nt: TGTGCCAGCAGCCCAGGGGGCTTGGGAACTAATGAAAAACTGTTTTTT

v_gene: TRBV24-1
abundance: few
j_gene: TRBJ1-2
d_gene: -
CDR3aa: CATSDRPGSGYTF
CDR3nt: TGTGCCACCAGTGACAGGCCCGGGAGCGGCTACACCTTC

v_gene: TRBV18
abundance: -
j_gene: TRBJ1-2
d_gene: TRBD1
CDR3aa: CASSPETGDYGYTF
CDR3nt: TGTGCCAGCTCACCCGAGACAGGGGACTATGGCTACACCTTC

v_gene: TRBV6-1
abundance: -
j_gene: TRBJ2-2
d_gene: TRBD2
CDR3aa: CASSERLAGVAPGELFF
CDR3nt: TGTGCCAGCAGTGAAAGGCTAGCGGGAGTAGCGCCCGGGGAGCTGTTTTTT

v_gene: TRBV12-3/TRBV12-4
abundance: few
j_gene: TRBJ1-5
d_gene: -
CDR3aa: CASSLNDQPQHF
CDR3nt: TGTGCCAGCAGTTTAAACGATCAGCCCCAGCATTTT

v_gene: TRBV15
abundance: few
j_gene: TRBJ1-1
d_gene: TRBD1
CDR3aa: CATSGDRGPRNTEAFF
CDR3nt: TGTGCCACCAGCGGGGACAGGGGGCCGCGGAACACTGAAGCTTTCTTT

v_gene: TRBV27
abundance: -
j_gene: TRBJ1-5
d_gene: TRBD1
CDR3aa: CASSPGGDRGFLSNQPQHF
CDR3nt: TGTGCCAGCAGTCCAGGCGGGGACAGGGGGTTCCTTAGCAATCAGCCCCAGCATTTT

v_gene: TRBV9
abundance: -
j_gene: TRBJ1-2
d_gene: -
CDR3aa: CASSLTAGEVNYGYTF
CDR3nt: TGTGCCAGCAGCCTAACCGCGGGGGAGGTGAACTATGGCTACACCTTC

v_gene: TRBV3-1
abundance: few
j_gene: TRBJ2-7
d_gene: TRBD2
CDR3aa: CASSQGGSGSYEQYF
CDR3nt: TGTGCCAGCAGCCAAGGGGGTAGCGGGAGCTACGAGCAGTACTTC

v_gene: TRBV27
abundance: few
j_gene: TRBJ1-6
d_gene: -
CDR3aa: CASSFPRSPLHF
CDR3nt: TGTGCCAGCAGTTTCCCCAGATCACCCCTCCACTTT

v_gene: TRBV5-1
abundance: -
j_gene: TRBJ2-5
d_gene: TRBD1
CDR3aa: CASSLVGQGAETQYF
CDR3nt: TGCGCCAGCAGCTTGGTGGGCCAGGGGGCTGAGACCCAGTACTTC

v_gene: TRBV29-1
abundance: few
j_gene: TRBJ2-5
d_gene: TRBD2
CDR3aa: CSVETLAGEFETQYF
CDR3nt: TGCAGCGTTGAAACACTAGCGGGAGAGTTTGAGACCCAGTACTTC

v_gene: TRBV6-5
abundance: few
j_gene: TRBJ2-7
d_gene: TRBD1
CDR3aa: CASSYSRQGSQSYEQYF
CDR3nt: TGTGCCAGCAGTTACTCTCGACAGGGGAGCCAATCCTACGAGCAGTACTTC

v_gene: TRBV30
abundance: -
j_gene: TRBJ2-1
d_gene: -
CDR3aa: CAWDPQGWYNEQFF
CDR3nt: TGTGCCTGGGACCCGCAGGGTTGGTACAATGAGCAGTTCTTC

v_gene: TRBV6-5
abundance: many
j_gene: TRBJ1-5
d_gene: -
CDR3aa: CASSYSGGGQPQHF
CDR3nt: TGTGCCAGCAGTTACTCGGGGGGTGGTCAGCCCCAGCATTTT

v_gene: TRBV28
abundance: -
j_gene: TRBJ1-2
d_gene: -
CDR3aa: CASSFVDSYGYTF
CDR3nt: TGTGCCAGCAGTTTTGTGGACAGTTATGGCTACACCTTC

v_gene: TRBV10-3
abundance: -
j_gene: TRBJ1-4
d_gene: TRBD1
CDR3aa: CAISESGTGTGEKLFF
CDR3nt: TGTGCCATCAGTGAGTCTGGGACAGGGACGGGCGAAAAACTGTTTTTT

v_gene: TRBV5-1
abundance: few
j_gene: TRBJ1-1
d_gene: -
CDR3aa: CASSPSPLGSGPTEAFF
CDR3nt: TGCGCCAGCAGCCCATCGCCCCTAGGATCCGGGCCCACTGAAGCTTTCTTT

v_gene: TRBV2
abundance: -
j_gene: TRBJ1-5
d_gene: TRBD1
CDR3aa: CASEGQGNNQPQHF
CDR3nt: TGTGCCAGTGAGGGACAGGGGAACAATCAGCCCCAGCATTTT

v_gene: TRBV5-1
abundance: -
j_gene: TRBJ1-6
d_gene: TRBD1
CDR3aa: CASSLTPPGQAASSYNSPLHF
CDR3nt: TGCGCCAGCAGCCTTACCCCTCCGGGACAGGCAGCAAGCTCCTATAATTCACCCCTCCACTTT

v_gene: TRBV30
abundance: -
j_gene: TRBJ2-1
d_gene: TRBD1
CDR3aa: CAWIGRDRQFF
CDR3nt: TGTGCCTGGATAGGCCGGGACAGGCAGTTCTTC